The 2 T cell receptor beta chains reported below all come from one sample, sequenced in a study of T cell responses to AZD1222 COVID-19 vaccine. TCRdb's copy holds only in-frame clones and misses some; the assay was immunoSEQ multiplex PCR. The data show about 140,000 clones, about 90% seen once. Here the sequenced sample was peripheral blood, taken 28 days after the second AZD1222 dose. All receptors come from an adult who received the AZD1222 COVID-19 vaccine.

The chain carries TRBV7-9 and TRBJ1-2, with 9 bases aligning to TRBD1. Germline V gives CDR1 SEHNR, CDR2 FQNEAQ (reference sequence). This CDR3 has 14 residues. V was pared by 1 base and J by 6 bases, with 3 bases of the junction left unmatched. The CDR3, as DNA: TGTGCCAGCAGCTTAGTGACAGGGGGGAATGGCTACACCTTC. Residues: CASSLVTGGNGYTF.

The rearrangement links TRBV5-6 to TRBJ1-6; 7 bases agree with TRBD1. Trimming took 4 bases from V and 3 from J; bases not matched to a gene: 7. The CDR3 loop spans 16 amino acids. The germline V gene has CDR1 SGHDT and CDR2 YYEEEE. The CDR3 loop is CASSDRRQGYNSPLHF. CDR3 sequence (DNA): TGTGCCAGCAGCGATAGGAGACAGGGCTATAATTCACCCCTCCACTTT.